This T cell receptor (beta chain) was sequenced for a study of Graves' ophthalmopathy and Graves' hyperthyroidism. The study's findings and limits: The model's prediction of ophthalmopathy progression had roughly 71% sensitivity and approximately 72% specificity. Blood samples also showed most expanded thyroid clonotypes exceeding 0.001 frequency.

Scientists amplified the TCR beta CDR3 regions from RNA transcripts. Second-round multiplex PCR followed a first-round RT-PCR using HTBI primers. Each CDR3 protein gets one entry after TCRdb re-called the multiplex PCR reads with MiXCR. The table shows 1 million to 1.3 million distinct CDR3 sequences, with approximately 35% occurring only once. Excluded: other autoimmune disease, uncontrolled infection, pregnancy or lactation. This clonotype showed up many times. Its specificity is not known. Germline-derived CDR1 and CDR2 are SGHTA and FQGNSA. CDR3 length equals 16 residues. Trimming pared 2 bases from V and 3 bases from J, leaving 17 bases between.

The gene calls are TRBV7-2 and TRBJ2-7; a possible D gene is TRBD2 (6 bases). The specimen sequenced was peripheral blood or thyroid tissue (not recorded which). This TCR was sampled from an adult man with Graves' hyperthyroidism. The DNA for the CDR3 is TGTGCCAGCAGCTTACTCGGGGGAATCTTGTTCTACGAGCAGTACTTC. It specifies CASSLLGGILFYEQYF.